The entry below gives a single T cell receptor (beta chain) sequence along with its context. Patients from Seattle were sampled longitudinally, starting during active infection. This record comes from a study of blood T cell repertoires in COVID-19. Study-level background: T cells, B-cell-depleted T cells, or PBMCs provided the cDNA or gDNA that served as material.

The length of the CDR3 is 16 residues. Trimming stripped 4 bases from V and 5 bases from J, with 18 bases between. CDR1 is MNHNS, CDR2 SASEGT, per germline. The method was immunoSEQ multiplex PCR; TCRdb's version includes in-frame clones alone and lacks a portion of them. The sample lists some 300,000 clones; more than 80% were seen once. This TCR was recovered from a woman aged 45 to 65 with COVID-19, enrolled during active disease. The rearrangement links TRBV6-1 to TRBJ2-1; D is perhaps TRBD2 (7 bases). The material sequenced was peripheral blood. DNA of the CDR3: TGTGCCAGCAGTGGGGGGGGGCTAGCGGAGGACAATGAGCAGTTCTTC. Translating it yields CASSGGGLAEDNEQFF.